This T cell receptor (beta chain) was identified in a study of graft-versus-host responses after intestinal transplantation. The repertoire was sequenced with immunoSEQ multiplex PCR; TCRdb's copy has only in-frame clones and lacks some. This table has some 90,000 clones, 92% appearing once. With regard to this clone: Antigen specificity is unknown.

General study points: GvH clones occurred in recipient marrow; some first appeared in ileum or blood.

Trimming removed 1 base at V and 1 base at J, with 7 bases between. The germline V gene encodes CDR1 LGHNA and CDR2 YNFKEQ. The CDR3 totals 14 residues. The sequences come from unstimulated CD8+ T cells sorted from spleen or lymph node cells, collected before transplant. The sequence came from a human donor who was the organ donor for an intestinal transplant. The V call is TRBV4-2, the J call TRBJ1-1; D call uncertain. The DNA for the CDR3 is TGTGCCAGCAGCCAAGGGAGCGGGAACACTGAAGCTTTCTTT. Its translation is CASSQGSGNTEAFF.